This T cell receptor (beta chain) came from a study of regulatory T cells in long-lasting Graves disease. V was shortened by 5 bases and J by 5 bases, with 12 bases between the two germline ends. CDR3 length equals 13 residues. Germline CDR1 reads SQVTM; CDR2 reads ANQGSEA. The time point denotes: newly diagnosed GD, antithyroid drugs for less than 3 months. TCR sequences were obtained from RNA taken from PBMCs. The TCR beta library used iRepertoire HTBI primers with Arm-PCR amplification of CDR3. One entry per CDR3 protein, called by TCRdb with MiXCR from the multiplex PCR reads. This table has 420,000 or so distinct CDR3 sequences, roughly 15% appearing once. This same sample was also taken into another study, of T cells in Graves' hyperthyroidism and ophthalmopathy. That investigation notes: Blood shared most expanded thyroid clonotypes above 0.001.

The TCR originated in a woman between 18 and 29 years old with Graves disease. The chain carries TRBV29-1 and TRBJ2-2; a weak D match, TRBD1 (6 bases). Sequences were derived from peripheral blood mononuclear cells (PBMCs), sampled at new diagnosis, from a patient treated with antithyroid drugs. The CDR3 loop reads CSVTWDTTGELFF. The CDR3 nucleotides are TGCAGCGTTACTTGGGACACAACCGGGGAGCTGTTTTTT.